The sample holds a few counts of the clone carrying this T cell receptor (beta chain). Its target is not known. This sample stems from a study of beta chain features in type 1 diabetes. Overall study findings and caveats: Moderate but significant shortening of TCRB CDR3s was recorded in all four CD4+ subsets from Type 1 diabetes patients.

CD45RO/CCR7/CD25/CD127/CD95/CD27 staining was used to isolate CD4+ naive, central memory, regulatory and stem cell-like memory cells by sorting. Reverse transcription of all isolated RNA meant that expressed TCRB transcripts were sequenced. Sequencing used immunoSEQ multiplex PCR; TCRdb keeps in-frame clones, though not all of them. The data show under 250,000 clones, more than 11% seen once. V was pared by 0 bases and J by 5 bases, with 17 bases between. Looked up from germline, CDR1 is SEHNR and CDR2 is FQNEAQ (reference sequence). The CDR3 sequence is 16 residues long. Sequencing used naive CD4+ T cells from blood. This TCR was recovered from a man younger than 45 with type 1 diabetes. V is TRBV7-9 and J is TRBJ2-7, with D perhaps matching TRBD1 (7 bases). The CDR3: CASSLALRGAADEQYF. The CDR3 nucleotides read TGTGCCAGCAGCTTAGCGCTCAGGGGGGCGGCGGACGAGCAGTACTTC.